The 30 T cell receptor beta chains listed next were all sequenced from one sample in a study of blood T cell repertoires in COVID-19 (dated by TCRdb to 2020 to 2022). Receptor libraries were prepared by the immunoSEQ multiplex PCR assay. As stored in TCRdb, this immuneACCESS dataset retains in-frame rearrangements with V and J assigned. A fraction of the clones does not appear; measured against another copy, unresolved V genes explain less than half of the discrepancy, and the remainder lacks a known reason. In all, the sample holds approximately 88,000 clones, and less than 85% of those were seen once. The ten largest clones capture roughly 19% of the sample. Sequenced material: peripheral blood. The receptors were gathered from a woman older than 75 with acute or convalescent COVID-19.

This clone has a handful of counts. The CDR3 spells CASSRQGPTEAFF. The CDR3, as DNA: TGTGCCAGCAGCCGACAGGGGCCCACTGAAGCTTTCTTT. This rearrangement joins TRBV12-3 or TRBV12-4 to TRBJ1-1; 8 nucleotides line up with TRBD1. The ends lost 6 bases at V and 4 bases at J; junction bases unmatched: 4. The CDR3 totals 13 residues.

The chain recombines TRBV5-4 with TRBJ2-6; perhaps TRBD1 as D (6 bases). Trimming left V 3 bases short and J 0 bases short, with 7 bases between. The germline gives CDR1 SGHNT, CDR2 YYREEE (reference sequence). The length of the CDR3 is 15 residues. CDR3 amino acids: CASSWTASGANVLTF. The DNA for the CDR3 is TGTGCCAGCAGCTGGACAGCCTCTGGGGCCAACGTCCTGACTTTC.

This clone has more than one count but fewer than ten. CDR3: CASSLTSGFGRHEQFF. The DNA for the CDR3 is TGTGCCAGCAGCTTGACTAGCGGGTTTGGAAGGCATGAGCAGTTCTTC. The genes are TRBV7-2 and TRBJ2-1; TRBD2 aligns across 10 bases. J was trimmed by 8 bases and V by 3 bases; bases with no gene match: 10. The CDR3 runs to 16 residues. Germline V gene lookup returns CDR1 SGHTA and CDR2 FQGNSA.

The chain employs TRBV18 and TRBJ2-7, with a tentative D call TRBD1 (5 bases). The CDR3 spans 14 residues. Trimming stripped 3 bases from V and 0 bases from J, with 9 bases between. Per germline, CDR1 KGHSH and CDR2 LQKENI. In DNA, the CDR3 is TGTGCCAGCTCACCCCCAGGGTACTCCTACGAGCAGTACTTC. This gives the protein CASSPPGYSYEQYF.

This chain connects TRBV19 to TRBJ2-1, with unresolved D. Germline V gene sequence: CDR1 LNHDA, CDR2 SQIVND (reference sequence). The CDR3 has 15 residues. V dropped 10 bases and J dropped 6 bases, with 22 bases sitting between them. CDR3 protein: CAISAGQTRINEQFF. The CDR3 DNA reads as TGTGCCATATCGGCCGGCCAAACGAGGATCAATGAGCAGTTCTTC.

The rearrangement uses TRBV29-1 and TRBJ2-7; 10 nucleotides agree with TRBD2. With 4 bases clipped from V and 6 bases from J, the junction kept 6 bases outside the gene matches. The CDR3 consists of 13 residues. Looked up from germline, CDR1 is SQVTM and CDR2 is ANQGSEA. The DNA of the CDR3 is TGCAGCGTTGTAGCACTAGCGGGAATCGAGCAGTACTTC. Amino acid sequence: CSVVALAGIEQYF.

This rearrangement joins TRBV18 to TRBJ1-1, with TRBD1 matching 10 bases. The length of the CDR3 is 15 residues. V lost 4 bases, J lost 7 bases, and 9 bases stayed unmatched. Germline-derived CDR1 and CDR2 are KGHSH and LQKENI. The CDR3 sequence: CASSLQTGGAVEAFF. DNA for the CDR3: TGTGCCAGCTCACTACAGACAGGGGGCGCAGTTGAAGCTTTCTTT.

The chain uses TRBV3-1 (or the pseudogene TRBV3-2) and TRBJ1-2; 10 bases agree with TRBD1. J lost 13 bases, V lost 3 bases, and 11 bases had no gene match. Germline-derived CDR1 and CDR2 are LGHDT and YNNKEL (reference sequence). The CDR3 loop spans 14 amino acids. Here the CDR3 DNA reads TGTGCCAGCAGCCAGGGGGACAGGGGTAGAGGAAGCACCTTC. Its translation is CASSQGDRGRGSTF.

The chain recombines TRBV30 with TRBJ2-3; 10 bases are shared with TRBD2. Trimming removed 2 bases from V and 2 bases from J; junction bases left unmatched: 13. CDR3 length equals 18 residues. The germline gives CDR1 GTSNPN, CDR2 SVGIG (reference sequence). The CDR3 is CAWSSFRRLAGNTDTQYF. CDR3 nucleotides: TGTGCCTGGAGTTCCTTTCGACGACTAGCGGGTAACACAGATACGCAGTATTTT.

This sequence joins TRBV10-1 and TRBJ2-7, with D possibly matching TRBD1 (6 bases). V lost 5 bases and J 0 bases, leaving 14 bases between the germline ends. Per germline, CDR1 WNHNN and CDR2 SYGVQD (reference sequence). CDR3 length: 15 amino acids. This chain's CDR3 is CASSNRDRHSYEQYF. Here the CDR3 DNA reads TGCGCCAGCAGTAACAGGGACCGCCACTCCTACGAGCAGTACTTC.

The CDR3 region is CASTEDYRGGQFF. CDR3 bases: TGTGCCAGCACCGAGGACTACCGCGGGGGGCAGTTCTTC. This chain uses TRBV11-2 with TRBJ2-1; 7 nucleotides match TRBD2. The germline V gene encodes CDR1 SGHAT and CDR2 FQNNGV. This CDR3 contains 13 residues. V shed 7 bases and J 12 bases; nucleotides not matched to a gene: 12.

The rearrangement joins TRBV5-1 to TRBJ2-3; 10 positions agree with TRBD2. The V gene end was trimmed by 1 base and the J gene end by 4 bases; junction bases not matched to a gene: 3. The CDR3 is made up of 15 amino acids. CDR1 is SGHRS, CDR2 YFSETQ, per germline. CDR3 amino acids: CASSLSGRAPDTQYF. The CDR3 DNA sequence: TGCGCCAGCAGCTTGAGCGGGAGGGCCCCAGATACGCAGTATTTT.

The chain couples TRBV9 to TRBJ2-1; 8 bases are a match to TRBD2. Germline lookup yields CDR1 SGDLS and CDR2 YYNGEE. Trimming took 6 bases from V and 7 from J; bases not matched to a gene: 12. This CDR3 region has 15 residues. The CDR3 sequence: CASNPRASGSNEQFF. The DNA for the CDR3 is TGTGCCAGCAACCCGCGGGCTAGCGGGTCTAATGAGCAGTTCTTC.

This chain joins TRBV5-1 and TRBJ1-5; 9 positions agree with TRBD1. The CDR3 covers 14 residues. Germline loops: CDR1 SGHRS, CDR2 YFSETQ. Trimming at V came to 1 base and at J to 8 bases, leaving 4 bases not matched to a gene. The CDR3 spells CASSLTGGEEPQHF. The DNA for the CDR3 is TGCGCCAGCAGCTTGACAGGGGGCGAAGAGCCCCAGCATTTT. Together with reference TRBV5-1 and TRBJ1-5, the CDR3 gives the full variable domain: KAGVTQTPRYLIKTRGQQVTLSCSPISGHRSVSWYQQTPGQGLQFLFEYFSETQRNKGNFPGRFSGRQFSNSRSEMNVSTLELGDSALYLCASSLTGGEEPQHFGDGTRLSIL.

The V and J genes are TRBV6-1 and TRBJ2-1, with 8 bases that match TRBD1. This CDR3 comprises 15 residues. The germline gives CDR1 MNHNS, CDR2 SASEGT. V was clipped by 2 bases and J by 7 bases; unmatched bases: 7. CDR3 nucleotide sequence: TGTGCCAGCAGTGAACGACAGGGGATTTCGAATGAGCAGTTCTTC. This translates into CASSERQGISNEQFF.

The chain recombines TRBV2 with TRBJ1-5; D is undetermined. This CDR3 spans 14 amino acids. Deletions cut 5 bases from V and 7 bases from J, with 15 bases between. From germline, CDR1 is SNHLY and CDR2 FYNNEI. The CDR3 protein is CASSNSIGGQPQHF. The CDR3 bases are TGTGCCAGCAGTAACTCCATTGGAGGACAGCCCCAGCATTTT.

V and J are TRBV27 and TRBJ2-4; TRBD2 aligns across 12 bases. This CDR3 region has 19 residues. V lost 2 bases and J lost 0; bases outside the gene matches: 8. Germline CDR1 MNHEY, CDR2 SMNVEV (reference sequence). This chain's CDR3 is CASSLGLAGGVLAKNIQYF. The CDR3 bases are TGTGCCAGCAGTTTAGGGCTAGCGGGAGGGGTACTAGCCAAAAACATTCAGTACTTC.

The chain recombines TRBV27 with TRBJ2-7; D is uncertain. V was clipped by 6 bases and J by 2 bases, with 20 bases between them. This CDR3 spans 16 amino acids. CDR1 is MNHEY and CDR2 is SMNVEV in the germline V gene (reference sequence). The CDR3 here is CASSLRQGLRPYEQYF. CDR3 sequence (DNA): TGTGCCAGCAGCTTGCGACAAGGCTTGAGACCCTACGAGCAGTACTTC.

The V gene is TRBV6-5, the J gene TRBJ2-4; 9 bases are a match to TRBD2. Trimming took 6 bases from V and 3 from J; bases not matched to a gene: 6. This CDR3 spans 15 amino acids. In germline, CDR1 is MNHEY, CDR2 SVGAGI. The CDR3 here is CASRLAGEVKNIQYF. In DNA, the CDR3 is TGTGCCAGCAGATTAGCGGGAGAAGTCAAAAACATTCAGTACTTC.

The chain combines TRBV4-1 with TRBJ2-7; TRBD1 matches 10 bases. Germline trimming cut 3 bases from V and 4 bases from J; bases unmatched to any gene: 9. The CDR3 sequence is 16 residues long. Germline CDR1 is MGHRA and CDR2 is YSYEKL. Written as DNA, the CDR3 is TGCGCCAGCAGCCATTTTTTGACAGGGGGCAATTACGAGCAGTACTTC. This gives the protein CASSHFLTGGNYEQYF.

The chain joins TRBV11-2 to TRBJ2-1; 10 bases map to TRBD2. With V trimmed by 3 bases and J by 5 bases, 1 base remained unmatched. Looked up from germline, CDR1 is SGHAT and CDR2 is FQNNGV. The CDR3 covers 14 residues. The CDR3 DNA reads TGTGCCAGCAGCTTCCTAGCGGGGGACAATGAGCAGTTCTTC. It codes for CASSFLAGDNEQFF.

This clone came up a few times. J is TRBJ2-1 and V is TRBV7-2, with 7 bases that match TRBD1. CDR1 SGHTA and CDR2 FQGNSA come from the germline V gene. Germline trimming cut 8 bases from V and 4 bases from J; bases unmatched to any gene: 5. There are 13 residues in the CDR3. The CDR3 protein is CASGPRGYNEQFF. CDR3 sequence (DNA): TGTGCCAGCGGGCCCAGGGGGTACAATGAGCAGTTCTTC.

This rearrangement joins TRBV4-1 to TRBJ2-3; D not certain. V was cut by 6 bases and J by 7 bases, with 14 bases left in between. The CDR3 spans 13 residues. Germline lookup yields CDR1 MGHRA and CDR2 YSYEKL. This chain's CDR3 is CASRGFSGYTQYF. The CDR3 DNA reads as TGCGCCAGCAGAGGCTTTTCCGGGTATACGCAGTATTTT.

This chain links TRBV30 with TRBJ1-5, with 10 bases matching TRBD1. The CDR3 has 15 amino acids. Looked up from germline, CDR1 is GTSNPN and CDR2 is SVGIG (reference sequence). Trimming took 2 bases from V and 2 from J; bases not matched to a gene: 3. CDR3 bases: TGTGCCTGGAGTAGACAGGGGGCAGGCAATCAGCCCCAGCATTTT. It yields the protein CAWSRQGAGNQPQHF. Together with reference TRBV30 and TRBJ1-5, the CDR3 gives the full variable domain: SQTIHQWPATLVQPVGSPLSLECTVEGTSNPNLYWYRQAAGRGLQLLFYSVGIGQISSEVPQNLSASRPQDRQFILSSKKLLLSDSGFYLCAWSRQGAGNQPQHFGDGTRLSIL.

This clone was seen only a few times. This chain uses TRBV2 with TRBJ2-5; 7 positions agree with TRBD1. The J segment lost 4 bases and the V segment lost 5 bases, leaving 7 bases of the junction unmatched. Looked up from germline, CDR1 is SNHLY and CDR2 is FYNNEI. This CDR3 is 14 amino acids long. The CDR3 DNA reads as TGTGCCAGCAGTCCGACAGGGTGGGGAGAGACCCAGTACTTC. It specifies CASSPTGWGETQYF.

J is TRBJ2-7 and V is TRBV25-1; 13 bases align to TRBD2. Looked up from germline, CDR1 is MGHDK and CDR2 is SYGVNS. The V segment lost 4 bases and the J segment 0 bases; nucleotides outside the gene matches: 9. This CDR3 has 18 amino acids. Here the CDR3 DNA reads TGTGCCAGCAGTGGACCGGGACTAGCGGGATCAAGCTCCTACGAGCAGTACTTC. Its protein product is CASSGPGLAGSSSYEQYF.

The chain recombines TRBV5-1 with TRBJ1-1; a weak D match, TRBD1 (5 bases). Trimming shortened V by 3 bases and J by 0 bases, and 12 bases separated the two germline ends. The germline V gene encodes CDR1 SGHRS and CDR2 YFSETQ. The CDR3 contains 15 residues. The CDR3 sequence is CASSSTTAMNTEAFF. The CDR3 coding sequence is TGCGCCAGCAGCTCAACGACAGCTATGAACACTGAAGCTTTCTTT.

The chain is built from TRBV2 and TRBJ2-3; 7 bases match TRBD2. The CDR3 loop spans 12 amino acids. The V and J ends lost 7 bases and 7 bases, in that order; junction bases with no gene match: 5. Germline assignment: CDR1 SNHLY and CDR2 FYNNEI. The CDR3 sequence: CASKSGKHTQYF. CDR3 nucleotide sequence: TGTGCCAGCAAGAGCGGGAAGCATACGCAGTATTTT.

The chain employs TRBV6-6 and TRBJ2-7, with D uncertain. The CDR3 sequence is 12 residues long. In germline, CDR1 is MNHNY, CDR2 SVGAGI (reference sequence). V shed 5 bases and J shed 4 bases, with 9 bases lying between them. The CDR3 nucleotides are TGTGCCAGCAGTCAGTACCAGTACGAGCAGTACTTC. Translated, it gives CASSQYQYEQYF.

The rearrangement links TRBV6-5 to TRBJ2-5, with D perhaps matching TRBD1 (7 bases). The ends were cut back, 5 bases at V and 4 bases at J, with 14 bases in the middle. This CDR3 spans 14 amino acids. Per germline, CDR1 MNHEY and CDR2 SVGAGI. CDR3 coding DNA: TGTGCCAGCAGTCACCAGGGGGGCCTAGAGACCCAGTACTTC. Its protein is CASSHQGGLETQYF.